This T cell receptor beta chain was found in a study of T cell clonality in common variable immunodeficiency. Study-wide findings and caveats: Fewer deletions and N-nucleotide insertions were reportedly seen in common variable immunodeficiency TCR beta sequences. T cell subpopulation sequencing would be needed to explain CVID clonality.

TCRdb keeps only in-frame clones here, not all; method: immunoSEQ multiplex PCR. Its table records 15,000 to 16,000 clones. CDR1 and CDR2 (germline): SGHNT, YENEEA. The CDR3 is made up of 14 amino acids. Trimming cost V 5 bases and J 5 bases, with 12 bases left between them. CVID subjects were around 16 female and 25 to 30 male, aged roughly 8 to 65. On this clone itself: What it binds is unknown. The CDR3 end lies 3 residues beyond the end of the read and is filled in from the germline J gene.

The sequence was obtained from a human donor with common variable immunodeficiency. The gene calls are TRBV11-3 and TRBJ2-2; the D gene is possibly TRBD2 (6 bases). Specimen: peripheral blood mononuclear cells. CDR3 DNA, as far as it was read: TGTGCCAGCAGCCCCCCCGGGGGAACCGGGGAG. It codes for CASSPPGGTGE. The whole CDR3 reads CASSPPGGTGELFF.